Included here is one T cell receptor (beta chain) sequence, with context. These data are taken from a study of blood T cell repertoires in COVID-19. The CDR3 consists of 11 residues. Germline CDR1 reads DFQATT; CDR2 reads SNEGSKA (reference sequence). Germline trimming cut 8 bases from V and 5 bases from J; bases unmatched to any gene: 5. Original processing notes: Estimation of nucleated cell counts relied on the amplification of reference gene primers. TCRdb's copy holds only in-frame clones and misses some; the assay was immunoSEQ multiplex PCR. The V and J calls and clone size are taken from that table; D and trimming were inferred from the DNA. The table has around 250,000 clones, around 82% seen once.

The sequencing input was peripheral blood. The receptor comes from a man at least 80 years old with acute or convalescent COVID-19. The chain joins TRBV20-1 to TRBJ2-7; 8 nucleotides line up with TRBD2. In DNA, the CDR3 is TGCAGTCCGGGAGGGCCCCACGAGCAGTACTTC. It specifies CSPGGPHEQYF.